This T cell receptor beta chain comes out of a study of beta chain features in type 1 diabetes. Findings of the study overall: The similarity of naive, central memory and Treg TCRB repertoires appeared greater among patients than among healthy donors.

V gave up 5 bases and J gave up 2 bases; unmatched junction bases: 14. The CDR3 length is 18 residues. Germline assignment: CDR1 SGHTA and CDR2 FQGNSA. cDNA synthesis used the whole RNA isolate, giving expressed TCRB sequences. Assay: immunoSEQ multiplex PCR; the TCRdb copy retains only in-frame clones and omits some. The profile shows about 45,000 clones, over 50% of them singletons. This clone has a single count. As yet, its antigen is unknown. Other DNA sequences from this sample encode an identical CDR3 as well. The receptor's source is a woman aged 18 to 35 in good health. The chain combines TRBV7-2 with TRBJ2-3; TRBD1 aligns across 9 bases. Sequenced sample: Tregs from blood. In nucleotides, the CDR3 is TGTGCCAGCAGCCCCGGAGCCCTAGGGACAGGGTACACAGATACGCAGTATTTT. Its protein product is CASSPGALGTGYTDTQYF.